A few counts support the clone carrying this T cell receptor beta chain. Its antigen is not known. These data come from a study of cytomegalovirus exposure and HLA in healthy donors. General study findings and limits: Researchers reportedly found TCR beta sequences accurately predicted most subjects' HLA-A and HLA-B alleles. Later analysis found that TCR beta chains associated with HLA were more clonally expanded than other, equally common chains.

The PCR had 60 Vbeta and 13 Jbeta primers. Original analysis: Roughly 11 million of the 80 million or so unique TCR beta chains counted in a later analysis were shared. Generated by immunoSEQ multiplex PCR, the TCRdb table keeps only in-frame clones and is missing some. V, J and clone size are taken as reported in that table, and D and trimming were inferred from the DNA itself. The table has 25,000 to 40,000 clones, 35% to 50% seen once. Trimming took 6 bases from V and 0 from J, leaving 8 bases between them. The CDR3 extends over 14 amino acids. Germline-derived CDR1 and CDR2 are SEHNR and FQNEAQ (reference sequence).

J is TRBJ1-4 and V is TRBV7-9, with D unresolved. Sequencing was carried out using PBMCs. This clonotype was obtained from a woman aged 45 to 65 in good health and CMV-seronegative. In DNA form, the CDR3 reads TGTGCCAGCAGTTGGAGGACAACTAATGAAAAACTGTTTTTT. Translation: CASSWRTTNEKLFF.